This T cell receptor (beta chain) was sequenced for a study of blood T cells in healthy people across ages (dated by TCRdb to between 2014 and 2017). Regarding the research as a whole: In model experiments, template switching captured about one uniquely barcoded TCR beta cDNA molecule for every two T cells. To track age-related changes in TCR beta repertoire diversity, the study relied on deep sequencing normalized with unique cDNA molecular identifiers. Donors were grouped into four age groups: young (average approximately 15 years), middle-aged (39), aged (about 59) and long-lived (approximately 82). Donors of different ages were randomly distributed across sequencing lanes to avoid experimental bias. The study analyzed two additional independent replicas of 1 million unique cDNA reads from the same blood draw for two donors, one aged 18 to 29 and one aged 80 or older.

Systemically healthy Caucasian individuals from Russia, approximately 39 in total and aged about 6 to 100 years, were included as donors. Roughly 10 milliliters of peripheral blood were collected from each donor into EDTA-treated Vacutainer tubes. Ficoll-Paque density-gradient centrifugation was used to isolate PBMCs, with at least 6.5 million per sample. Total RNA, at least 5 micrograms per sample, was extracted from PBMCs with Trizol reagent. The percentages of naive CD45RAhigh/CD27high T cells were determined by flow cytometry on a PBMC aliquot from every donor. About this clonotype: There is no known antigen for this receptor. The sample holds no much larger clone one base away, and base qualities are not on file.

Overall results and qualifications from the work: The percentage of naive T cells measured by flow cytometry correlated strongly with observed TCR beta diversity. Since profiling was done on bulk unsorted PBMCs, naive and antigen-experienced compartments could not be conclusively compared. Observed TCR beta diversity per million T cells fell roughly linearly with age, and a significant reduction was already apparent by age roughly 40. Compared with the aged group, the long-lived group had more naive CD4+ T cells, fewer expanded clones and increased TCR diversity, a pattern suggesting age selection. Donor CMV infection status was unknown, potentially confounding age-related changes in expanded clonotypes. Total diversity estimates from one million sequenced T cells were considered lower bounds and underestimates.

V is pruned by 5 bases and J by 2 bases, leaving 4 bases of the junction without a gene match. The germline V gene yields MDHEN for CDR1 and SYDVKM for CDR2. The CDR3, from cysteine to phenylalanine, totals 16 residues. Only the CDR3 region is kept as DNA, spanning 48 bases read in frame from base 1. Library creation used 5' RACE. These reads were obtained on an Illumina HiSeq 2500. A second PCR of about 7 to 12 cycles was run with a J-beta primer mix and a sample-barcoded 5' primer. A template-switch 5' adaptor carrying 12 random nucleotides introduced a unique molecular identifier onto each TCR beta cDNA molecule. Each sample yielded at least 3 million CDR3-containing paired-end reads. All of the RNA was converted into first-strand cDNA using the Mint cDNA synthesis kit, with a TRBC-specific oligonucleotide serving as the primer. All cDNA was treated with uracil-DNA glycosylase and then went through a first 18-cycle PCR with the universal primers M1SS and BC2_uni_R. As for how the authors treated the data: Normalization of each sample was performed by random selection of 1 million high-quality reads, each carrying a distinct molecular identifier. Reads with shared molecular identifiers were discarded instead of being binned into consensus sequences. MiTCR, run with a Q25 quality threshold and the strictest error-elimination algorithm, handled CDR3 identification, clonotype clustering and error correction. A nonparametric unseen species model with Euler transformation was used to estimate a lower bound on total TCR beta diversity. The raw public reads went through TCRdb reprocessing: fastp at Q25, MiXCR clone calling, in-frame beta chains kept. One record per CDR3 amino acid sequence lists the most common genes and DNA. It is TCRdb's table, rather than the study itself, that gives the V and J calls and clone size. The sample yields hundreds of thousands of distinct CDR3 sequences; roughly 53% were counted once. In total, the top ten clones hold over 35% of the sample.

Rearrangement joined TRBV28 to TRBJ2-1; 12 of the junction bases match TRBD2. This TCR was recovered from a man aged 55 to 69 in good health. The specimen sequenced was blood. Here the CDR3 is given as CASSASSGGAYNEQFF. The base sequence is TGTGCCAGCAGTGCCTCTAGCGGGGGGGCCTACAATGAGCAGTTCTTC.